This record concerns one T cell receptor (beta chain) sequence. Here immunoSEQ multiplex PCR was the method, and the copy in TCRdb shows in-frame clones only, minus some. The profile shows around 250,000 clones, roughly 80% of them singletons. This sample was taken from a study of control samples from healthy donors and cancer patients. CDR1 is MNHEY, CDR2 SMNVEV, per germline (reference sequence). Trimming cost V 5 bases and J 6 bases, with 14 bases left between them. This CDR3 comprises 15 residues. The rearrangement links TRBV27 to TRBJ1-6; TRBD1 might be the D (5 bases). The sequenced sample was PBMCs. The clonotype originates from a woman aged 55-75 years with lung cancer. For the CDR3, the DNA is TGTGCCAGCAGTCCGGCGGGGCCTGGTAATTCACCCCTCCACTTT. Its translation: CASSPAGPGNSPLHF.